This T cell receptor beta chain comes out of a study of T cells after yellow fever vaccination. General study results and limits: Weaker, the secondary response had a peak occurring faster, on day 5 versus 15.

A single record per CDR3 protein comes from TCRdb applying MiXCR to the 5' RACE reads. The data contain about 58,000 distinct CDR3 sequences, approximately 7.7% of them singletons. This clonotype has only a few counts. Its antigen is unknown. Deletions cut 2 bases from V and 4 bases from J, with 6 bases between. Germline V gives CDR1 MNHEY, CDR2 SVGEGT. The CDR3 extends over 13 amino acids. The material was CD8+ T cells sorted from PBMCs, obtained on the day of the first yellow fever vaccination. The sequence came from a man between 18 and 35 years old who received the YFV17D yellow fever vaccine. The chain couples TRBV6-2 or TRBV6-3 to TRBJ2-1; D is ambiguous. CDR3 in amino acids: CASSYRGYNEQFF. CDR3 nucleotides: TGTGCCAGCAGTTACCGCGGTTACAATGAGCAGTTCTTC.